These 27 T cell receptor beta chains share one sample of origin, sequenced in a study of T cell responses to AZD1222 COVID-19 vaccine. Libraries were prepared by immunoSEQ multiplex PCR; TCRdb keeps only in-frame clonotypes and omits some of them. Among some 110,000 clones listed, almost 95% were seen once. The specimen comprised peripheral blood, sampled 28 days after the second AZD1222 dose. The receptors come from an adult who received the AZD1222 COVID-19 vaccine.

This sequence joins TRBV10-1 and TRBJ2-3; 7 nucleotides match TRBD1. Germline values: CDR1 WNHNN, CDR2 SYGVQD (reference sequence). The J segment lost 7 bases and the V segment lost 4 bases, leaving 14 bases of the junction unmatched. The CDR3 runs to 16 residues. For the CDR3, the DNA is TGCGCCAGCAGTGCCCGATCCGGGACAGCCCAGAATACGCAGTATTTT. Its translation: CASSARSGTAQNTQYF.

This clone has only a few counts. The rearrangement joins TRBV6-4 to TRBJ2-5, with TRBD2 matching 7 bases. Looked up from germline, CDR1 is MRHNA and CDR2 is SNTAGT. V lost 4 bases and J lost 5; bases outside the gene matches: 7. The CDR3 sequence is 14 residues long. CDR3 sequence: CASSANGEGETQYF. The CDR3, as DNA: TGTGCCAGCAGTGCCAATGGGGAGGGGGAGACCCAGTACTTC.

V gene TRBV6-5 combines with J gene TRBJ1-6; 7 nucleotides match TRBD1. After removal of 0 bases from V and 4 bases from J, the junction contained 0 bases not matched to a gene. Germline V gene sequence: CDR1 MNHEY, CDR2 SVGAGI. The CDR3 loop spans 15 amino acids. The CDR3 spells CASSYSTGYNSPLHF. The CDR3 bases are TGTGCCAGCAGTTACTCGACAGGGTATAATTCACCCCTCCACTTT.

This clone was found once. The rearrangement uses TRBV27 and TRBJ2-7; no firm D call. Trimming cost V 5 bases and J 3 bases, with 14 bases left between them. CDR1 is MNHEY and CDR2 is SMNVEV in the germline V gene (reference sequence). The CDR3 runs to 14 residues. The CDR3 sequence: CASSLTASDYEQYF. DNA for the CDR3: TGTGCCAGCAGTCTTACGGCTAGTGACTACGAGCAGTACTTC.

The J gene is TRBJ1-3, the V gene TRBV12-3 or TRBV12-4; D gene unclear. The CDR3 sequence is 12 residues long. V lost 6 bases and J lost 4, with 7 bases in between. For the CDR3, the DNA is TGTGCCAGCAGAAACTACGGAAACACCATATATTTT. Translation gives CASRNYGNTIYF.

In nucleotides, the CDR3 is TGTGCCACCAGCAGGGGGACGTTGGAGACCCAGTACTTC. Translated: CATSRGTLETQYF. This sequence joins TRBV15 and TRBJ2-5, with D possibly being TRBD1 or TRBD2 (5 bases each). Deletions cut 3 bases from V and 5 bases from J, with 10 bases between. Germline CDR1 LNHNV, CDR2 YYDKDF (reference sequence). The CDR3 loop spans 13 amino acids.

The chain recombines TRBV7-9 with TRBJ2-3; the D gene could be TRBD1 or TRBD2 (5 bases each). The germline CDR1 and CDR2 sequences are SEHNR and FQNEAQ (reference sequence). V was pared by 5 bases and J by 5 bases, with 17 bases between. CDR3 size: 15 residues. This CDR3 reads CASSRSRDRGDTQYF. For the CDR3, the DNA is TGTGCCAGCAGCCGCTCCCGGGACCGGGGAGATACGCAGTATTTT.

The genes are TRBV15 and TRBJ1-2, with D uncertain. V shed 8 bases and J shed 4 bases, with 14 bases lying between them. Germline assignment: CDR1 LNHNV and CDR2 YYDKDF (reference sequence). This CDR3 has 13 residues. CDR3 region: CATGVGDFYGYTF. In nucleotides, the CDR3 is TGTGCCACCGGGGTCGGAGATTTCTATGGCTACACCTTC.

The chain recombines TRBV27 with TRBJ1-4; possible D gene TRBD1, 5 bases. The germline gives CDR1 MNHEY, CDR2 SMNVEV (reference sequence). The CDR3 has 16 amino acids. Trimming took 8 bases from V and 7 from J, leaving 23 bases between them. CDR3 sequence reads: CASSPGGAGWGEKLFF. The DNA for the CDR3 is TGTGCCAGCTCCCCAGGCGGGGCAGGGTGGGGTGAAAAACTGTTTTTT.

The chain links TRBV7-2 to TRBJ2-5, with a tentative D call TRBD1 (6 bases). In germline, CDR1 is SGHTA, CDR2 FQGNSA. V was trimmed by 3 bases and J by 5 bases, leaving 16 bases between them. The CDR3 spans 15 residues. As DNA, the CDR3 is TGTGCCAGCAGCTTCGTCGTGGGGGCTCGGGAGACCCAGTACTTC. As protein: CASSFVVGARETQYF.

The chain is built from TRBV10-3 and TRBJ1-1; D is unclear. This CDR3 comprises 13 residues. Germline V gene data show CDR1 as ENHRY and CDR2 as SYGVKD. V lost 6 bases and J lost 8, with 16 bases in between. The CDR3 sequence: CAISHTSGDEAFF. The CDR3 DNA sequence: TGTGCCATCAGCCATACCTCCGGAGACGAAGCTTTCTTT.

This clone was found once. V is TRBV6-5 and J is TRBJ2-1; 9 bases are a match to TRBD2. CDR1 MNHEY and CDR2 SVGAGI come from the germline V gene. V dropped 2 bases and J dropped 5; count of bases not matched to a gene: 4. The length of the CDR3 is 15 residues. In DNA, the CDR3 is TGTGCCAGCAGTTACGTGTCTAGCGGGAACAATGAGCAGTTCTTC. It is translated as CASSYVSSGNNEQFF.

The chain's CDR3 is CASSLGQGGQPQHF. The CDR3 DNA reads TGTGCCAGCAGCTTAGGGCAGGGCGGACAGCCCCAGCATTTT. This chain links TRBV7-2 with TRBJ1-5, with D tentatively TRBD1 (5 bases). The CDR3 has 14 residues. Germline CDR1 SGHTA, CDR2 FQGNSA. The ends were cut back, 1 base at V and 7 bases at J, with 11 bases in the middle.

V and J are TRBV4-2 and TRBJ2-1, with 8 bases identical to TRBD2. Looked up from germline, CDR1 is LGHNA and CDR2 is YNFKEQ. This CDR3 region has 17 residues. J gave up 4 bases and V 4 bases, and 12 bases lay outside the gene matches. The DNA of the CDR3 is TGTGCCAGCAGCCTACAAATCACTAGCGGCGCTTACAATGAGCAGTTCTTC. This codes for CASSLQITSGAYNEQFF.

The chain combines TRBV7-8 with TRBJ1-3; 10 bases match TRBD1. The CDR3 has 14 residues. J gave up 2 bases and V 5 bases, and 0 bases lay outside the gene matches. The germline CDR1 and CDR2 sequences are SGHVS and FQNEAQ. Written as DNA, the CDR3 is TGTGCCAGCAGCGGACAGGGGGCTGGAAACACCATATATTTT. It codes for CASSGQGAGNTIYF.

V usage is TRBV19 and J usage is TRBJ1-5; the D gene is possibly TRBD1 (5 bases). Trimming left V 8 bases short and J 3 bases short, with 11 bases between. Germline CDR1 reads LNHDA; CDR2 reads SQIVND (reference sequence). The CDR3 consists of 13 residues. The CDR3 sequence: CASSTVDNQPQHF. The CDR3 DNA reads TGTGCCAGTTCGACAGTGGACAATCAGCCCCAGCATTTT.

This chain uses TRBV6-5 with TRBJ2-7, with a possible D match to TRBD1 (5 bases). Between the trimmed V and J ends, which lost 2 bases and 3 bases, there was a span of 14 bases. The germline gives CDR1 MNHEY, CDR2 SVGAGI. The CDR3 loop spans 15 amino acids. The CDR3 DNA sequence: TGTGCCAGCAGTTACCCCGGCCAGGGAAACTACGAGCAGTACTTC. Translating it yields CASSYPGQGNYEQYF.

This clone has just one count. The chain recombines TRBV24-1 with TRBJ2-1; 8 bases align to TRBD2. The CDR3 is 15 residues long. The V gene end was trimmed by 2 bases and the J gene end by 6 bases; junction bases not matched to a gene: 5. Germline V gene data show CDR1 as KGHDR and CDR2 as SFDVKD. The CDR3 here is CATSDSGTSVNEQFF. CDR3 nucleotide sequence: TGTGCCACCAGTGATTCCGGGACTAGTGTCAATGAGCAGTTCTTC.

V is TRBV11-1 and J is TRBJ2-1; a weak D match, TRBD2 (6 bases). V lost 2 bases to trimming and J lost 6 bases, with 14 bases between them. This CDR3 has 15 residues. From germline, CDR1 is SGHAT and CDR2 FQDESV (reference sequence). The CDR3 DNA sequence: TGTGCCAGCAGCTTAATCCACCCGGAGGGCAATGAGCAGTTCTTC. It codes for CASSLIHPEGNEQFF.

This sequence joins TRBV28 and TRBJ1-1; no reliable D call. This CDR3 is 13 amino acids long. CDR1 is MDHEN, CDR2 SYDVKM, per germline. V was clipped by 2 bases and J by 7 bases, with 11 bases between them. The CDR3 DNA reads TGTGCCAGCAGTTTAGGATTTCGTTTTGAAGCTTTCTTT. Translated, it gives CASSLGFRFEAFF.

This clone has more than one count but fewer than ten. The CDR3 loop reads CASSQYGLAGVGEQFF. The DNA of the CDR3 is TGTGCCAGCAGCCAATATGGACTAGCGGGAGTTGGCGAGCAGTTCTTC. V is TRBV16 and J is TRBJ2-1; 13 bases are shared with TRBD2. The ends lost 1 base at V and 10 bases at J; junction bases unmatched: 7. Germline CDR1 KGHSY, CDR2 FQNENV. The CDR3 extends over 16 amino acids.

The rearrangement links TRBV18 to TRBJ2-3, with 11 nucleotides matching TRBD2. Per germline, CDR1 KGHSH and CDR2 LQKENI. The length of the CDR3 is 15 residues. The ends lost 5 bases at V and 6 bases at J; junction bases unmatched: 7. The CDR3 here is CASSAASGRIDTQYF. CDR3 nucleotide sequence: TGTGCCAGCTCAGCAGCTAGCGGGAGGATCGATACGCAGTATTTT.

V and J are TRBV11-2 and TRBJ1-5; D gene uncertain. This CDR3 comprises 15 residues. CDR1 and CDR2 (germline): SGHAT, FQNNGV. Trimming pared 5 bases from V and 0 bases from J, leaving 11 bases between. Here the CDR3 DNA reads TGTGCCAGCAGCCCGGACGGAAATAGCAATCAGCCCCAGCATTTT. It is translated as CASSPDGNSNQPQHF.

This sequence joins TRBV4-1 and TRBJ2-5; a possible D gene is TRBD2 (5 bases). Germline V gene sequence: CDR1 MGHRA, CDR2 YSYEKL. CDR3 length equals 15 residues. V shed 0 bases and J shed 7 bases, with 15 bases lying between them. CDR3 residues: CASSQDTDAGRTQYF. CDR3 in DNA: TGCGCCAGCAGCCAAGATACAGACGCGGGTCGGACCCAGTACTTC.

This clone appeared a single time. The chain links TRBV19 to TRBJ2-1; D ambiguous. Germline V lookup: CDR1 LNHDA, CDR2 SQIVND (reference sequence). CDR3 length equals 13 residues. The V gene lost 4 bases and the J gene lost 7 bases, with 11 bases spanning the gap. CDR3 protein: CASSSGVGNEQFF. The DNA for the CDR3 is TGTGCCAGTAGTAGCGGAGTGGGGAATGAGCAGTTCTTC.

The rearrangement uses TRBV20-1 and TRBJ2-7; no clear D gene. V lost 2 bases and J lost 2, with 4 bases in between. The CDR3 loop spans 11 amino acids. The V gene's germline CDR1 is DFQATT and CDR2 SNEGSKA (reference sequence). As DNA, the CDR3 is TGCAGTGCTAGACCCCCCTACGAGCAGTACTTC. Encoded protein: CSARPPYEQYF.

The gene calls are TRBV5-1 and TRBJ2-5; no firm D call. The germline V gene encodes CDR1 SGHRS and CDR2 YFSETQ. The CDR3 has 14 residues. Trimming removed 0 bases from V and 0 bases from J, with 6 bases in between. CDR3 loop: CASSLDPNQETQYF. The CDR3 DNA is TGCGCCAGCAGCTTGGATCCGAACCAAGAGACCCAGTACTTC.